Listed below are T cell receptor beta chains from one sample, sequenced in a study of T cell repertoires in cytomegalovirus infection. Each CDR3 protein is one row after TCRdb ran MiXCR on the reads. The table lists 900,000 to 950,000 distinct CDR3 sequences, roughly 30% of them singletons, with over 12% in the top ten. Antigen specificity for these receptors is unknown. The material sequenced was cultured CD8+ T cells from PBMCs, taken from culture after CMV antigen stimulation. Every receptor here comes from a human donor in good health (CMV status not recorded). Some clones in this sample may be carry-over from other donors' samples. Each CDR3 is given with its conserved first and last residue. Fields, in order: J gene, D gene, clone size, V gene, CDR3 DNA, CDR3 protein. D genes are given only for firm matches. Size values are once, few and many counts, or a class for expanded clones, and some rows have none.

TRBJ2-7,TRBD1,NA,TRBV4-1,TGCGCCAGCAGCCAATGGACAGGGGGCGACGAGCAGTACTTC,CASSQWTGGDEQYF
TRBJ1-5,NA,NA,TRBV24-1,TGTGCCACCAGTGATTTAGGCAGGGGTGATCAGCCCCAGCATTTT,CATSDLGRGDQPQHF
TRBJ2-3,NA,NA,TRBV6-2/TRBV6-3,TGTGCCACCGGGCAGCGCTTCACAGATACGCAGTATTTT,CATGQRFTDTQYF
TRBJ1-1,TRBD1,NA,TRBV7-3,TGTGCCAGCAGCTCGAGTTCGACAGGGTCCACCGGCAAGAACACTGAAGCTTTCTTT,CASSSSSTGSTGKNTEAFF
TRBJ1-1,NA,few,TRBV7-6,TGTGCCAGCAGAGAAGGCGGGGGCACTGAAGCTTTCTTT,CASREGGGTEAFF
TRBJ1-5,NA,NA,TRBV6-6,TGTGCCAGCAGTTACTCGTTGGGCGGTCCCAATCAGCCCCAGCATTTT,CASSYSLGGPNQPQHF
TRBJ1-1,NA,few,TRBV6-5,TGTGCCAGCAGTTACGACTTTGGAAACAGGGATACTGAAGCTTTCTTT,CASSYDFGNRDTEAFF
TRBJ2-5,NA,NA,TRBV29-1,TGCAGCGGGCTCGAGGGACTGGTAGAGACCCAGTACTTC,CSGLEGLVETQYF
TRBJ2-7,TRBD1,few,TRBV6-1,TGTGCCAGCAGTGACGTACAGGGGTTCGACGAGCAGTACTTC,CASSDVQGFDEQYF
TRBJ1-2,NA,NA,TRBV29-1,TGCAGCGTTCCCCTGATATCAGGGACCTATGGCTACACCTTC,CSVPLISGTYGYTF
TRBJ2-3,TRBD1,NA,TRBV15,TGTGCCACCAGCAGAGGGGACAGAAGCACAGATACGCAGTATTTT,CATSRGDRSTDTQYF
TRBJ1-1,TRBD1,few,TRBV29-1,TGCAGCGTTGAACAGGGGGCCTGGGGCACTGAAGCTTTCTTT,CSVEQGAWGTEAFF
TRBJ2-2,TRBD2,many,TRBV7-2,TGTGCCAGCAGCCTGGGAGGGATCGGCGGGGAGCTGTTTTTT,CASSLGGIGGELFF
TRBJ1-2,NA,few,TRBV12-3/TRBV12-4,TGTGCCAGCAGTTTCGGACGGACGAACTATGGCTACACCTTC,CASSFGRTNYGYTF
TRBJ2-5,NA,NA,TRBV7-7,TGTGCTAGCAGCTTAGGGCCCAGGACAAAGTACCAAGAGACCCAGTACTTC,CASSLGPRTKYQETQYF
TRBJ1-2,NA,NA,TRBV6-4,TGTGCCAGCAGTGAGGGCGGACTCTATGGCTACACCTTC,CASSEGGLYGYTF
TRBJ2-1,TRBD2,few,TRBV7-2,TGTGCCAGCAGCCCCGTAGCGGGGGTTGATGAGCAGTTCTTC,CASSPVAGVDEQFF
TRBJ2-1,NA,NA,TRBV12-5,TGTGCTAGTGGCCTCGGGACTGGCGCTTACAATGAGCAGTTCTTC,CASGLGTGAYNEQFF
TRBJ1-1,TRBD1,NA,TRBV5-1,TGCGCCAGCAGCTTTAACCGGGACAGTAAGTCGGGGAACACTGAAGCTTTCTTT,CASSFNRDSKSGNTEAFF
TRBJ2-5,TRBD2,NA,TRBV20-1,TGCAGTGCTGGGACTAGCGGGGACCAAGAGACCCAGTACTTC,CSAGTSGDQETQYF
TRBJ2-1,TRBD2,NA,TRBV6-1,TGTGCCAGCAGTGAAAGGTTCCGGACTAGCGGGGGTTACAATGAGCAGTTCTTC,CASSERFRTSGGYNEQFF
TRBJ1-5,NA,NA,TRBV2,TGTGCCAGCAGTGATCTACAGGGTCTTTCAGATCAGCCCCAGCATTTT,CASSDLQGLSDQPQHF
TRBJ2-7,NA,few,TRBV7-9,TGTGCCAGCTCGAACGTCGGGGACCCTGGGTACGAGCAGTACTTC,CASSNVGDPGYEQYF
TRBJ2-1,NA,NA,TRBV10-1,TGCGCCAGCAGTGAGTCGAGTGGGGCCTACAATGAGCAGTTCTTC,CASSESSGAYNEQFF
TRBJ1-4,NA,many,TRBV6-1,TGTGCCAGCAGTGAAACGCCAGGGGACGATGAAAAACTGTTTTTT,CASSETPGDDEKLFF
TRBJ1-6,NA,once,TRBV15,TGTGCCACCAGCAGAGATGAGGGTTCTATTTCACCCCTCCACTTT,CATSRDEGSISPLHF
TRBJ1-1,NA,few,TRBV19,TGTGCCAGTAGTTCCCCCCGGATTAACACTGAAGCTTTCTTT,CASSSPRINTEAFF
TRBJ2-1,TRBD1,many,TRBV6-1,TGTGCCAGCAGTGAGGACAGGGGTTCCTACAATGAGCAGTTCTTC,CASSEDRGSYNEQFF
TRBJ2-1,TRBD2,NA,TRBV12-3/TRBV12-4,TGTGCCAGCAGCCCCGTAGCGGGGGGCTATGAGCAGTTCTTC,CASSPVAGGYEQFF
TRBJ2-1,TRBD2,NA,TRBV11-3,TGTGCCAGCAGCTTAATTGCGGGGGGTTCCTACAATGAGCAGTTCTTC,CASSLIAGGSYNEQFF
TRBJ2-2,NA,NA,TRBV12-3/TRBV12-4,TGTGCCAGCAGCTACCCCCAGGGGACGAACACCGGGGAGCTGTTTTTT,CASSYPQGTNTGELFF
TRBJ2-1,TRBD2,NA,TRBV4-3,TGCGCCAGCAGCCTGGCCGGGACTAGCGCCGTCGATGAGCAGTTCTTC,CASSLAGTSAVDEQFF
TRBJ1-3,NA,NA,TRBV10-3,TGTGCCATCAGTGAGTGGCGAAAGGAAGCTGGAAACACCATATATTTT,CAISEWRKEAGNTIYF
TRBJ2-4,NA,NA,TRBV12-3/TRBV12-4,TGTGCCAGCAGTTTGAGTCGCAGGGAGGCCGCCAAAAACATTCAGTACTTC,CASSLSRREAAKNIQYF
TRBJ2-4,TRBD2,NA,TRBV7-3,TGTGCCAGCAGCCTTAGCGGGGGCTCCAAAAACATTCAGTACTTC,CASSLSGGSKNIQYF
TRBJ2-2,NA,NA,TRBV28,TGTGTCAGCAGCCCACAGAACACCGGGGAGCTGTTTTTT,CVSSPQNTGELFF
TRBJ2-2,TRBD2,NA,TRBV7-8,TGTGCCAACAGCTCGACTAGCGGCGGTTTTGGCACCGGGGAGCTGTTTTTT,CANSSTSGGFGTGELFF
TRBJ2-1,NA,once,TRBV4-1,TGCGCCAGTCAAGAGAGCTCCTACAATGAGCAGTTCTTC,CASQESSYNEQFF
TRBJ2-1,TRBD2,few,TRBV28,TGTGCCAGCAGTTTGGGGCTGGGGGGGGGAATTTACACTGAGCAGTTCTTC,CASSLGLGGGIYTEQFF